The next 29 T cell receptor beta chains were all read from a single sample in a study of T cell clones after liver transplantation (dated by TCRdb to about 2019). Libraries were prepared through the immunoSEQ multiplex PCR assay. TCRdb's version of the immuneACCESS table is confined to in-frame rearrangements and falls short of the full clone set. An unresolved V gene accounts for under half of the shortfall where checked; the remainder is of unknown origin. Present in this sample are fewer than 5,000 clones, around 27% of which were seen just once. The ten biggest clones cover 13% to 15% of the sample. The antigens these receptors bind are not known. Proliferating CFSE-low cells from the MLR were sequenced to define alloreactive TCRbeta sequences. Sequences were obtained from CD4+ T cells from cultured PBMCs. These receptors all stem from a human patient who received a liver transplant. After a transplant, some T cells may have been passed on by the graft donor.

This chain connects TRBV21-1 to TRBJ2-1; TRBD2, the table's D call, was not compared with the DNA. TRBV21-1 is a known pseudogene. The CDR3 totals 17 residues. The CDR3 protein is CASSPVLAHHSDNEQFF. The CDR3 DNA is TGTGCCAGCAGTCCAGTGCTAGCACACCATTCCGACAATGAGCAGTTCTTC.

The CDR3 bases are TGTGCCAGCAGACTCAGGGGCAGTCAGCCCCAGCATTTT. Translation: CASRLRGSQPQHF. This rearrangement joins TRBV6-5 to TRBJ1-5; TRBD1 is a possible D gene (6 bases). This CDR3 has 13 amino acids. Germline CDR1 MNHEY, CDR2 SVGAGI. Trimming removed 6 bases from V and 6 bases from J, with 12 bases in between.

There are a few counts of this clone. The chain combines TRBV7-2 with TRBJ2-5; TRBD1 matches 10 bases. CDR1 is SGHTA and CDR2 is FQGNSA in the germline V gene. The length of the CDR3 is 16 residues. V lost 1 base to trimming and J lost 9 bases; unmatched junction nucleotides: 11. CDR3 DNA: TGTGCCAGCAGCTTAGGACAGGGGGCAATTACGAAGGCCCAGTACTTC. Its translation: CASSLGQGAITKAQYF.

The J gene is TRBJ2-7, the V gene TRBV6-5, with D perhaps TRBD2 (6 bases). From germline, CDR1 is MNHEY and CDR2 SVGAGI. The CDR3 has 13 residues. The V and J ends lost 7 bases and 2 bases respectively, with 12 bases between them. CDR3 coding DNA: TGTGCCAGCACCCCCGGGGGTCCCTACGAGCAGTACTTC. Protein: CASTPGGPYEQYF.

The genes are TRBV6-1 and TRBJ2-1; D possibly matches TRBD1 or TRBD2 (5 bases each). Between the trimmed V and J ends, which lost 2 bases and 8 bases, there was a span of 13 bases. Germline V gene data show CDR1 as MNHNS and CDR2 as SASEGT. The CDR3 totals 14 residues. For the CDR3, the DNA is TGTGCCAGCAGTGAACTCTCCCGGGGCGATGAGCAGTTCTTC. It translates to CASSELSRGDEQFF.

This clone has only a few counts. This sequence joins TRBV7-2 and TRBJ2-1, with 10 nucleotides matching TRBD2. J lost 3 bases, V lost 1 base, and 6 bases had no gene match. CDR1 SGHTA and CDR2 FQGNSA come from the germline V gene. This CDR3 is built from 17 residues. The CDR3 nucleotides are TGTGCCAGCAGCTTAGAACTAGCGGGGACCCACTACAATGAGCAGTTCTTC. It encodes CASSLELAGTHYNEQFF.

This clone was picked up a small number of times. In DNA, the CDR3 is TGTGCCAGCAGCTTCGGGACTAGTATTTACAATGAGCAGTTCTTC. It yields the protein CASSFGTSIYNEQFF. The chain employs TRBV7-2 and TRBJ2-1; 8 positions agree with TRBD2. V shed 3 bases and J 4 bases; nucleotides not matched to a gene: 5. Germline V lookup: CDR1 SGHTA, CDR2 FQGNSA. This CDR3 has 15 residues.

The rearrangement links TRBV7-3 to TRBJ1-1; D is uncertain. The V gene lost 2 bases and the J gene lost 5 bases, with 9 bases spanning the gap. CDR1 and CDR2 from the germline V gene are SGHTA and FQGTGA. The CDR3 covers 13 residues. CDR3 sequence reads: CASSLDRGTEAFF. Here the CDR3 DNA reads TGTGCCAGCAGCTTAGATCGGGGTACTGAAGCTTTCTTT.

The chain couples TRBV4-2 to TRBJ2-6; unclear D gene. Between the trimmed V and J ends, which lost 5 bases and 5 bases, there was a span of 22 bases. This CDR3 has 18 residues. The germline gives CDR1 LGHNA, CDR2 YNFKEQ. CDR3 bases: TGTGCCAGCAGCATTGTGTGCAAGTTACAAAGTCGGGCCAACGTCCTGACTTTC. Translating it yields CASSIVCKLQSRANVLTF.

CDR3 in amino acids: CASRLDDYDTQYF. CDR3 sequence (DNA): TGTGCCAGCAGATTGGACGATTACGATACGCAGTATTTT. The rearrangement joins TRBV6-5 to TRBJ2-3; no reliable D call. V lost 6 bases and J lost 6, with 13 bases in between. The CDR3 runs 13 residues. Germline CDR1 and CDR2: MNHEY and SVGAGI.

The rearrangement links TRBV5-1 to TRBJ2-3, with 11 bases fitting TRBD2. Germline V lookup: CDR1 SGHRS, CDR2 YFSETQ. V gave up 0 bases and J gave up 5 bases; unmatched junction bases: 2. The length of the CDR3 is 15 residues. The DNA of the CDR3 is TGCGCCAGCAGCTTGGTGGGGACTAGCGGAGATACGCAGTATTTT. Its translation: CASSLVGTSGDTQYF.

By its share, this clone is medium-sized. Other DNA sequences in the same sample also yield this CDR3. This rearrangement joins TRBV7-2 to TRBJ1-5; unclear D gene. CDR3 size: 14 residues. The germline V gene has CDR1 SGHTA and CDR2 FQGNSA. Trimming stripped 4 bases from V and 5 bases from J, with 12 bases between. CDR3 bases: TGTGCCAGCAGCTCGAGGTGGGGTGATCAGCCCCAGCATTTT. Protein product: CASSSRWGDQPQHF. The whole variable domain, remainder taken from reference TRBV7-2 and TRBJ1-5, is GAGVSQSPSNKVTEKGKDVELRCDPISGHTALYWYRQSLGQGLEFLIYFQGNSAPDKSGLPSDRFSAERTGGSVSTLTIQRTQQEDSAVYLCASSSRWGDQPQHFGDGTRLSIL.

The chain is built from TRBV7-3 and TRBJ2-7; TRBD2 might be the D (5 bases). Trimming removed 3 bases at V and 2 bases at J, with 14 bases between. The CDR3 has 15 amino acids. CDR1 is SGHTA, CDR2 FQGTGA, per germline. The CDR3 nucleotides are TGTGCCAGCAGCTTTCGGACGCGAGGGACCTACGAGCAGTACTTC. It translates to CASSFRTRGTYEQYF.

Notes on this clone: At one end the junction does not follow the germline gene, possibly because of a read error. The V gene is TRBV28, the J gene TRBJ2-2; maybe TRBD2 (7 bases). The germline V gene has CDR1 MDHEN and CDR2 SYDVKM. The CDR3 loop spans 15 amino acids. The CDR3 region is CASIFGGADTGDLFF. Here the CDR3 DNA reads TGTGCCAGCATTTTTGGGGGGGCGGACACCGGGGATCTGTTTTTT.

This clone qualifies as medium-sized. The rearrangement joins TRBV12-5 to TRBJ1-3, with 11 bases identical to TRBD1. The CDR3 contains 16 residues. CDR1 and CDR2 from the germline V gene are LGHNT and FRNRAP. V was pared by 5 bases and J by 3 bases, with 6 bases of the junction left unmatched. The CDR3 sequence is CASGAGQGASGNTIYF. CDR3 coding DNA: TGTGCTAGTGGTGCCGGACAGGGGGCAAGTGGAAACACCATATATTTT.

By sample fraction, this clone is medium-sized. The rearrangement uses TRBV18 and TRBJ1-2; D gene ambiguous. CDR1 and CDR2 from the germline V gene are KGHSH and LQKENI. V lost 7 bases, J lost 5 bases, and 14 bases lay in between. CDR3 size: 13 residues. The CDR3 protein is CASFHSGGYGYTF. The CDR3 region has the DNA TGTGCCAGCTTCCACAGCGGCGGATATGGCTACACCTTC. The complete variable domain, with remaining parts taken from reference TRBV18 and TRBJ1-2, reads NAGVMQNPRHLVRRRGQEARLRCSPMKGHSHVYWYRQLPEEGLKFMVYLQKENIIDESGMPKERFSAEFPKEGPSILRIQQVVRGDSAAYFCASFHSGGYGYTFGSGTRLTVV.

This clone appeared a few times. The CDR3 sequence is CASSRTGTENYNEQFF. Written as DNA, the CDR3 is TGCGCCAGCAGCCGAACAGGAACAGAAAACTACAATGAGCAGTTCTTC. V is TRBV5-1 and J is TRBJ2-1, with TRBD1 as a possible D gene (5 bases). With 4 bases removed from V and 3 bases from J, the gap between germline ends came to 17 bases. CDR3 length: 16 residues. Germline V gene lookup returns CDR1 SGHRS and CDR2 YFSETQ.

J is TRBJ1-4 and V is TRBV2; D ambiguous. V lost 3 bases and J 1 base, leaving 6 bases between the germline ends. CDR1 and CDR2 (germline): SNHLY, FYNNEI. The CDR3 is 14 amino acids. The CDR3 DNA reads TGTGCCAGCAGTGAGGGAGTAACTAATGAAAAACTGTTTTTT. Translating it yields CASSEGVTNEKLFF.

By frequency in the sample, this clone is medium-sized. The chain recombines TRBV12-5 with TRBJ1-1; no clear D. The CDR3 has 14 amino acids. V dropped 4 bases and J dropped 0 bases, with 9 bases sitting between them. Looked up from germline, CDR1 is LGHNT and CDR2 is FRNRAP. CDR3 protein: CASGYIAMNTEAFF. The CDR3, as DNA: TGTGCTAGTGGTTATATAGCCATGAACACTGAAGCTTTCTTT. Complete variable domain (other parts from reference TRBV12-5 and TRBJ1-1): DARVTQTPRHKVTEMGQEVTMRCQPILGHNTVFWYRQTMMQGLELLAYFRNRAPLDDSGMPKDRFSAEMPDATLATLKIQPSEPRDSAVYFCASGYIAMNTEAFFGQGTRLTVV.

This chain uses TRBV12-5 with TRBJ2-3; the D call may be TRBD1 or TRBD2 (5 bases each). V shed 6 bases and J shed 5 bases, with 12 bases lying between them. This CDR3 contains 13 residues. Germline V gives CDR1 LGHNT, CDR2 FRNRAP. The CDR3, as DNA: TGTGCTAGTGGAAGTTCGGGGCTAGATACGCAGTATTTT. It specifies CASGSSGLDTQYF.

This clone was picked up a small number of times. CDR3 protein: CASSSGTAQETQYF. The CDR3 bases are TGTGCCAGCAGTTCGGGGACGGCACAAGAGACCCAGTACTTC. The rearrangement links TRBV5-4 to TRBJ2-5; D possibly matches TRBD1 or TRBD2 (5 bases each). Germline CDR1 reads SGHNT; CDR2 reads YYREEE (reference sequence). The V end was cut by 5 bases, the J end by 2 bases, with 13 bases between. The CDR3 loop spans 14 amino acids.

The J gene is TRBJ1-5, the V gene TRBV6-5, with a possible D match to TRBD1 (6 bases). V shed 8 bases and J shed 0 bases, with 14 bases lying between them. There are 15 residues in the CDR3. CDR1 and CDR2 from the germline V gene are MNHEY and SVGAGI. The CDR3 bases are TGTGCCAGCTCCTCACAGGGAAATAGCAATCAGCCCCAGCATTTT. Its protein product is CASSSQGNSNQPQHF.

This clone is judged medium-sized. The gene calls are TRBV12-2 and TRBJ2-1; the table's D call, TRBD2, has no DNA check behind it. TRBV12-2 is flagged as a pseudogene. CDR3 length: 16 residues. CDR3 DNA sequence: TGTGCAAGTCGCTATTGGAGTAGCCCCGCTTTGGGTGAGCAGTTCTTC. It yields the protein CASRYWSSPALGEQFF.

V gene TRBV4-1 combines with J gene TRBJ2-7; D is unclear. CDR3 length equals 11 residues. V lost 0 bases and J lost 7, with 4 bases in between. Looked up from germline, CDR1 is MGHRA and CDR2 is YSYEKL. For the CDR3, the DNA is TGCGCCAGCAGCCAAGAATATGAGCAGTACTTC. This gives the protein CASSQEYEQYF.

V and J are TRBV5-4 and TRBJ2-3; D unclear. This CDR3 region has 14 residues. With 4 bases removed from V and 4 bases from J, the gap between germline ends came to 13 bases. Germline loops: CDR1 SGHNT, CDR2 YYREEE (reference sequence). The CDR3 DNA sequence: TGTGCCAGCAGCCAAGACGGCGGTCCAGATACGCAGTATTTT. Its protein is CASSQDGGPDTQYF.

The genes are TRBV27 and TRBJ1-2; the D is unclear. The length of the CDR3 is 13 residues. V lost 5 bases, J lost 8 bases, and 15 bases lay in between. CDR1 MNHEY and CDR2 SMNVEV come from the germline V gene (reference sequence). The CDR3: CASSPHDIGGYTF. The DNA for the CDR3 is TGTGCCAGCAGTCCGCACGACATTGGCGGCTACACCTTC.

With regard to this clone: A read error may be the cause here, since a much bigger clone is one base away. The V call is TRBV28, the J call TRBJ1-1, with D possibly being TRBD1 (5 bases). CDR1 and CDR2 (germline): MDHEN, SYDVKM. Trimming took off 5 bases at V and 1 base at J, with 8 bases between the two ends. The CDR3 sequence is 13 residues long. CDR3 sequence reads: CASSGGGNTEAFF. The CDR3, as DNA: TGTGCCAGCAGTGGGGGGGGGAACACTGAAGCTTTCTTT.

This clone has more than one count but fewer than ten. A much larger clone sits a single nucleotide away, making a read error possible. The chain has TRBV6-5 and TRBJ1-1; a weak D match, TRBD1 (5 bases). The CDR3 is 15 residues long. Looked up from germline, CDR1 is MNHEY and CDR2 is SVGAGI. The CDR3 protein is CAGSYIDQGGTEAFF. CDR3 coding DNA: TGTGCCGGCAGTTATATAGATCAGGGCGGCACTGAAGCTTTCTTT.

The chain uses TRBV28 and TRBJ2-7; 8 positions agree with TRBD2. This CDR3 has 12 amino acids. CDR1 and CDR2 from the germline V gene are MDHEN and SYDVKM. The trim removed 6 bases at V and 4 bases at J, leaving 2 bases unmatched. The CDR3 spells CASRLAGYEQYF. DNA for the CDR3: TGTGCCAGCAGGCTAGCGGGTTACGAGCAGTACTTC.